This T cell receptor beta chain stems from a study of T cells in Graves' hyperthyroidism and ophthalmopathy. Exclusion of a patient resulted from uncontrolled infection, other autoimmune disease, pregnancy or lactation. The study based diagnoses on clinical symptoms, serum thyroxine and TRAb, thyroid ultrasound and orbital computed tomography. Out of about 10 ml of fresh peripheral blood came the PBMCs. This clonotype has just a few counts. Amplification targeted TCR beta CDR3 regions from RNA transcripts. First-round RT-PCR targeting the TCR CDR3 was performed with the HTBI primer set. TCRdb analysed the multiplex PCR reads with MiXCR anew, one entry per CDR3 protein. Altogether 450,000 to 650,000 distinct CDR3 sequences are present, 13% to 15% being singletons, with the ten largest covering approximately 6.4%. Trimming cost V 5 bases and J 4 bases; bases outside gene matches: 11. This CDR3 has 16 residues. Germline lookup yields CDR1 SGHTS and CDR2 YDEGEE.

Source material: blood. V is TRBV5-8 and J is TRBJ2-2; 7 nucleotides agree with TRBD1. The source of this sequence is a woman aged 18-30 years with Graves' ophthalmopathy. Here the CDR3 reads CASRETGWYSTGELFF. CDR3 DNA sequence: TGTGCCAGCAGAGAGACAGGGTGGTACAGCACCGGGGAGCTGTTTTTT.